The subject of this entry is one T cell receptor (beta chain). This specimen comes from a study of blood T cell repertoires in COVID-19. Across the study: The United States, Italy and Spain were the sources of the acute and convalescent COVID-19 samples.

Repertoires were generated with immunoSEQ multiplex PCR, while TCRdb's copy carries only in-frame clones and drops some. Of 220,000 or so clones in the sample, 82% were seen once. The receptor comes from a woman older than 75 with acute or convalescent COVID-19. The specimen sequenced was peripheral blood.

The CDR3 protein is CAISESATASGNTIYF. CDR3 sequence (DNA): TGTGCCATCAGTGAGTCCGCTACAGCCTCTGGAAACACCATATATTTT. This chain connects TRBV10-3 to TRBJ1-3; D is unresolved. CDR3 length: 16 amino acids. Looked up from germline, CDR1 is ENHRY and CDR2 is SYGVKD. With 0 bases removed from V and 0 bases from J, the gap between germline ends came to 9 bases.